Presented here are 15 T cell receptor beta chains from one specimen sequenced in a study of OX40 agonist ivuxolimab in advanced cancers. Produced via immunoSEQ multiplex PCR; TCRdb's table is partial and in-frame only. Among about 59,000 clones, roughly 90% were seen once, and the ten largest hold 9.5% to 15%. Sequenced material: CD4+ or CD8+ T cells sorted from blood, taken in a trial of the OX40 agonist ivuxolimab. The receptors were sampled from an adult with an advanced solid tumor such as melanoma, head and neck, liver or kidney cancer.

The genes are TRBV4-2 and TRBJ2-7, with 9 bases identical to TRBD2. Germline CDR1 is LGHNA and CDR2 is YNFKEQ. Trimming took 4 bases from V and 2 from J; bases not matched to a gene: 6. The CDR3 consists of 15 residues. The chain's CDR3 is CASSPGVAGAYEQYF. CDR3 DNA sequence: TGTGCCAGCAGCCCCGGTGTAGCGGGGGCCTACGAGCAGTACTTC.

In nucleotides, the CDR3 is TGTGCCAGCAGTTACTATAGCGGGAGGGCCTACGAGCAGTACTTC. Its protein product is CASSYYSGRAYEQYF. The chain carries TRBV6-5 and TRBJ2-7; 11 nucleotides agree with TRBD2. Germline CDR1 is MNHEY and CDR2 is SVGAGI. With 1 base clipped from V and 2 bases from J, the junction kept 1 base outside the gene matches. The CDR3 contains 15 residues.

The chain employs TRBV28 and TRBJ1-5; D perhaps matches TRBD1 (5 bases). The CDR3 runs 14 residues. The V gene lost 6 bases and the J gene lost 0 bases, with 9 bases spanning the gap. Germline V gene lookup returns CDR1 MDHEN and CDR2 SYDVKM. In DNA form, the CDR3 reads TGTGCCAGCAGCCCAGGGATTAGCAATCAGCCCCAGCATTTT. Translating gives CASSPGISNQPQHF.

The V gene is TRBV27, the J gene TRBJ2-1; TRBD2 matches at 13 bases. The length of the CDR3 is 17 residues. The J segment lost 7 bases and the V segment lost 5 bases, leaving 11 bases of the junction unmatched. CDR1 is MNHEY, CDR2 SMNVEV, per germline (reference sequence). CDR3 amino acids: CASSLTGLAGAYNEQFF. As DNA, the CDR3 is TGTGCCAGCAGTCTTACAGGACTAGCGGGAGCTTATAATGAGCAGTTCTTC.

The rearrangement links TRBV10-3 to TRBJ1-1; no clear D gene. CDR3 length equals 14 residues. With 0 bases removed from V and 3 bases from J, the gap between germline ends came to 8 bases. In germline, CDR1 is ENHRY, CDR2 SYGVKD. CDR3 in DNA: TGTGCCATCAGTGAGTCGGAGGAGGACACTGAAGCTTTCTTT. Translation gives CAISESEEDTEAFF.

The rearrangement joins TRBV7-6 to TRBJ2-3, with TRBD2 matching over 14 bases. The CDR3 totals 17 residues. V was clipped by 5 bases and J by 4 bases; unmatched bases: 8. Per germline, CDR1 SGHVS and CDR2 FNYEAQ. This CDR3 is CASSGLAGGYPSDTQYF. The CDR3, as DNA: TGTGCCAGCAGCGGACTAGCGGGAGGTTACCCTTCAGATACGCAGTATTTT.

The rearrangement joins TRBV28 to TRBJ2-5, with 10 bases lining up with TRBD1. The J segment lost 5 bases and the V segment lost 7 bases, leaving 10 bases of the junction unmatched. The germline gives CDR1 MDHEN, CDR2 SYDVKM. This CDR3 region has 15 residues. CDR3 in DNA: TGTGCCAGCACTGAGGACAGGGGGGTGACGGAGACCCAGTACTTC. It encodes CASTEDRGVTETQYF.

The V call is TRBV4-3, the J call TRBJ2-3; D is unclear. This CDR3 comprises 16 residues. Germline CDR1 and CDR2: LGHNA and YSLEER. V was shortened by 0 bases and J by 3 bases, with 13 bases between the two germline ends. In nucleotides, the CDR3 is TGCGCCAGCAGCCAAGAACTACGGAGTACGACAGATACGCAGTATTTT. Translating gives CASSQELRSTTDTQYF.

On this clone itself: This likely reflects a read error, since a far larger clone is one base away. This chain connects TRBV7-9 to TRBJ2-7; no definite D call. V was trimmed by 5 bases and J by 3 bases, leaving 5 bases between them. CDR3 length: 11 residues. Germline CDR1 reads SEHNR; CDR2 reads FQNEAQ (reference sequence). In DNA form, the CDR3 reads TGTGCCAGCAGCCTAAACTACGAGCAGTACTTC. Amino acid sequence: CASSLNYEQYF.

CDR3 loop: CASSVAGGNTGELFF. The CDR3 bases are TGTGCCAGCAGCGTAGCGGGAGGGAACACCGGGGAGCTGTTTTTT. V and J are TRBV9 and TRBJ2-2, with 7 positions matching TRBD2. V was clipped by 0 bases and J by 1 base; unmatched bases: 0. CDR3 length equals 15 residues. The germline gives CDR1 SGDLS, CDR2 YYNGEE.

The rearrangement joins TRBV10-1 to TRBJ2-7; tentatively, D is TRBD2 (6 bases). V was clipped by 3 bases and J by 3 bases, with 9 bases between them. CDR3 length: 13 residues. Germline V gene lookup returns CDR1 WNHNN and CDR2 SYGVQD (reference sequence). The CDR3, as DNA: TGCGCCAGCAGTGAAGCGGGCAGCTACGAGCAGTACTTC. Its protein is CASSEAGSYEQYF.

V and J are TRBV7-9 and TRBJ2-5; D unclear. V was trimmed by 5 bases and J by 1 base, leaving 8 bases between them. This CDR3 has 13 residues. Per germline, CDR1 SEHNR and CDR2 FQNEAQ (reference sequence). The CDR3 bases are TGTGCCAGCAGCCCCCAGGCCCAAGAGACCCAGTACTTC. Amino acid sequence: CASSPQAQETQYF.

The CDR3 here is CASSRQALGGNQPQHF. Here the CDR3 DNA reads TGTGCCAGCAGTCGACAGGCCCTGGGGGGCAATCAGCCCCAGCATTTT. The chain has TRBV28 and TRBJ1-5; D may be TRBD1 (6 bases). Trimming cost V 5 bases and J 2 bases, with 16 bases left between them. The length of the CDR3 is 16 residues. The V gene's germline CDR1 is MDHEN and CDR2 SYDVKM.

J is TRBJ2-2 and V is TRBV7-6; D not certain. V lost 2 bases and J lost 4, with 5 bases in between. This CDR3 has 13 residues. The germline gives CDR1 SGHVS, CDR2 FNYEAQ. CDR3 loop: CASSLSGTGELFF. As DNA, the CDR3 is TGTGCCAGCAGCTTATCAGGCACCGGGGAGCTGTTTTTT. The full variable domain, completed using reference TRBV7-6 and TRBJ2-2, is GAGVSQSPRYKVTKRGQDVALRCDPISGHVSLYWYRQALGQGPEFLTYFNYEAQQDKSGLPNDRFSAERPEGSISTLTIQRTEQRDSAMYRCASSLSGTGELFFGEGSRLTVL.

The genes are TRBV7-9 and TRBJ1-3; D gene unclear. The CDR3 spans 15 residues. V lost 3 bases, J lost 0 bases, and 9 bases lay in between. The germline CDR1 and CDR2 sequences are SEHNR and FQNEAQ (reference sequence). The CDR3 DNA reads TGTGCCAGCAGCTTGGAGTTTAGCTCTGGAAACACCATATATTTT. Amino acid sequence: CASSLEFSSGNTIYF.